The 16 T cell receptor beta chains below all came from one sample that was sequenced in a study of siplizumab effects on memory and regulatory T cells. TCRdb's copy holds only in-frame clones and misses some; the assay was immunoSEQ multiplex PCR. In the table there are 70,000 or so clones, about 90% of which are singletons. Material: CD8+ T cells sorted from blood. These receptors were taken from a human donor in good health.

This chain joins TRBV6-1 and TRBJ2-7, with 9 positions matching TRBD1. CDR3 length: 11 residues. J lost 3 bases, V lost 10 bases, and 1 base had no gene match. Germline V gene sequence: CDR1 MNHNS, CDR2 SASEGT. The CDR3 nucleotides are TGTGCCACGGGACAGGGCTACGAGCAGTACTTC. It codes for CATGQGYEQYF.

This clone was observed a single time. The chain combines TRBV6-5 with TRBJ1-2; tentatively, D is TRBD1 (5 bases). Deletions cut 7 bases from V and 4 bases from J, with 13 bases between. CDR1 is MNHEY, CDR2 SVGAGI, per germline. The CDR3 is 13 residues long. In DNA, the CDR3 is TGTGCCAGCACCTTAGGGGAACTCTATGGCTACACCTTC. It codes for CASTLGELYGYTF.

The CDR3 spells CASSLGTGPYNEQFF. CDR3 coding DNA: TGTGCCAGCAGCTTAGGGACAGGGCCCTACAATGAGCAGTTCTTC. The V and J genes are TRBV7-3 and TRBJ2-1, with 9 bases matching TRBD1. V shed 2 bases and J 2 bases; nucleotides not matched to a gene: 1. Germline V gene lookup returns CDR1 SGHTA and CDR2 FQGTGA. The length of the CDR3 is 15 residues.

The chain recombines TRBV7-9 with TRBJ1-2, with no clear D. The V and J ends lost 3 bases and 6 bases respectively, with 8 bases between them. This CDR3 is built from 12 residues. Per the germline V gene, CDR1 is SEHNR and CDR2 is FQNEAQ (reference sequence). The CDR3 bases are TGTGCCAGCAGCTTGGACGCCCATGGCTACACCTTC. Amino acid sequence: CASSLDAHGYTF.

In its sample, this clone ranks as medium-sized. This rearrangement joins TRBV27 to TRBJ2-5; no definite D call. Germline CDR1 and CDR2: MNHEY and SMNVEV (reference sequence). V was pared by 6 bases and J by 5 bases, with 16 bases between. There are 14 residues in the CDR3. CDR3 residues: CASRANNWWETQYF. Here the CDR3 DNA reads TGTGCCAGCAGGGCGAATAATTGGTGGGAGACCCAGTACTTC.

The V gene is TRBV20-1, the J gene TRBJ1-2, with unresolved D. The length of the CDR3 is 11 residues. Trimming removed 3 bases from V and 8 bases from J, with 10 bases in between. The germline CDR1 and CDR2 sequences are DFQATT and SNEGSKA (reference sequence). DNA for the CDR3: TGCAGTGCTAGCAGAGGGCCCGGCTACACCTTC. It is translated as CSASRGPGYTF.

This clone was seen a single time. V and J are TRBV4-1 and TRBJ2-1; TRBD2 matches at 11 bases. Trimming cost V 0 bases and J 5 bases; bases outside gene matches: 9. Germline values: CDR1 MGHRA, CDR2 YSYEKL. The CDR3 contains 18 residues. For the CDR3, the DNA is TGCGCCAGCAGCCAAGATTATAGTAGCGGGGGGGCTCACAATGAGCAGTTCTTC. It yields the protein CASSQDYSSGGAHNEQFF.

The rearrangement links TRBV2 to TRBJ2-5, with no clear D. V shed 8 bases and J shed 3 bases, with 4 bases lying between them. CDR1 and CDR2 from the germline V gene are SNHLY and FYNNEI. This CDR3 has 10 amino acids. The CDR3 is CASRKETQYF. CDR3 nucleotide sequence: TGTGCCAGCCGTAAAGAGACCCAGTACTTC.

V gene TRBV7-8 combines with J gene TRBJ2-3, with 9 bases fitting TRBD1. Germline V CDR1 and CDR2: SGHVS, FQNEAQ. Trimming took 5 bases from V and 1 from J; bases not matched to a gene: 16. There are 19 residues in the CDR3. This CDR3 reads CASSTPGTGRLARTDTQYF. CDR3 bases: TGTGCCAGCAGCACTCCCGGGACAGGGCGGCTAGCCCGCACAGATACGCAGTATTTT.

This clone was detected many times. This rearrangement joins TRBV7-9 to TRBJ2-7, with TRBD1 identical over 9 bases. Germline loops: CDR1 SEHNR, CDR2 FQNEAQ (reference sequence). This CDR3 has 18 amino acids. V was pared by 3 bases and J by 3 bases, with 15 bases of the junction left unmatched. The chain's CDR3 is CASSLIQGARGANYEQYF. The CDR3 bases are TGTGCCAGCAGCTTGATACAGGGGGCCCGCGGGGCTAACTACGAGCAGTACTTC.

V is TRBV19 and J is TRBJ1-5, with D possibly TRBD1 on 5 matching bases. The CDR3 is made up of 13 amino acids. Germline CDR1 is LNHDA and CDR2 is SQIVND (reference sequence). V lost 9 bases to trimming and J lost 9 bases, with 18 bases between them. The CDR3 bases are TGTGCCAGCTCGCCAGGGCGGCTTGGGCCCCAGCATTTT. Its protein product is CASSPGRLGPQHF.

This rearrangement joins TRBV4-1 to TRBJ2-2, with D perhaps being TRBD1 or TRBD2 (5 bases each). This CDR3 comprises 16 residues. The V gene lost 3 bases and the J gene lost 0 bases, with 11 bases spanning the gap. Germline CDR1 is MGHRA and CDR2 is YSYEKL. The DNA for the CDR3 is TGCGCCAGCAGCCAGTCTCCGGGGCCGAACACCGGGGAGCTGTTTTTT. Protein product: CASSQSPGPNTGELFF.

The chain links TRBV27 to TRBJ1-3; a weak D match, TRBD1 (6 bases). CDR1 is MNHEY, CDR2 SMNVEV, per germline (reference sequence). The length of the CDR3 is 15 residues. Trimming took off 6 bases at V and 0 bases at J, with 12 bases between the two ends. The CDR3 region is CASSPTGSSGNTIYF. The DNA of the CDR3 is TGTGCCAGCAGCCCCACAGGGTCCTCTGGAAACACCATATATTTT.

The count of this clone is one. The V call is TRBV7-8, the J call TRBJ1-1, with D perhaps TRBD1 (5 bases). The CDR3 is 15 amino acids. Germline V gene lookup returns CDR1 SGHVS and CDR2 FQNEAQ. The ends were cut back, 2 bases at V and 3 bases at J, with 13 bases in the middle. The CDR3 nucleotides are TGTGCCAGCAGCTTATCCCAGGGTGTCGACACTGAAGCTTTCTTT. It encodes CASSLSQGVDTEAFF.

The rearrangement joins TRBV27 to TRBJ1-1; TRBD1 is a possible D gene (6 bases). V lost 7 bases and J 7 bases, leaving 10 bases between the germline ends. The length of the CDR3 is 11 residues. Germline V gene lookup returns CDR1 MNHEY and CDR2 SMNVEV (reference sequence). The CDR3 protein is CASITGFEAFF. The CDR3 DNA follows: TGTGCCAGCATCACAGGGTTTGAAGCTTTCTTT.

CDR3 DNA sequence: TGTGCCAGCAGTGGGGGCGGGAGGGCCGTGGATACGCAGTATTTT. Translated, it gives CASSGGGRAVDTQYF. The gene calls are TRBV2 and TRBJ2-3, with 9 bases aligning to TRBD2. The CDR3 totals 15 residues. The germline V gene encodes CDR1 SNHLY and CDR2 FYNNEI. The ends lost 4 bases at V and 6 bases at J; junction bases unmatched: 8. The whole variable domain, remainder taken from reference TRBV2 and TRBJ2-3, is EPEVTQTPSHQVTQMGQEVILRCVPISNHLYFYWYRQILGQKVEFLVSFYNNEISEKSEIFDDQFSVERPDGSNFTLKIRSTKLEDSAMYFCASSGGGRAVDTQYFGPGTRLTVL.